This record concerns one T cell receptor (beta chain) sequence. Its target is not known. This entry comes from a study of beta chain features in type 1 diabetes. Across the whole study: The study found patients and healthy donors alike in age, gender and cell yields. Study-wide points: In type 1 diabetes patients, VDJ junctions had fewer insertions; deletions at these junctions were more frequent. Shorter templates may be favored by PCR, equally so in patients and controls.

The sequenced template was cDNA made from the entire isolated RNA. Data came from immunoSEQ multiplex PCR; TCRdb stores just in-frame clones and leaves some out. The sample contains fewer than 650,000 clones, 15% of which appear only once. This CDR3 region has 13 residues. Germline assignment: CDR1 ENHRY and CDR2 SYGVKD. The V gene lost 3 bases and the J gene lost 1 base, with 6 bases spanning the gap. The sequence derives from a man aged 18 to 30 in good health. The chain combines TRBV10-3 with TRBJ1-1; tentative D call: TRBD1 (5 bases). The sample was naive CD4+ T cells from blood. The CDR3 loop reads CAISDQGNTEAFF. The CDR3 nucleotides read TGTGCCATCAGTGATCAGGGGAACACTGAAGCTTTCTTT.